This record concerns one T cell receptor beta chain sequence. What it recognizes is unknown. Terminally differentiated effector memory CD45RA+ cells were excluded from the naive CD8 cells, which were CD45RO-negative and positively selected for CCR7. The sample is drawn from a study of shared clonotypes between healthy human individuals. General study findings and limits: As a rule, naive subsets had a larger estimated richness than memory subsets. A reduction in generation probabilities was seen for non-shared clonotypes relative to those shared by all four donors. Few donors restricted represented genetic and exposure-history diversity.

Some clones are missing from TCRdb's copy, which holds only in-frame ones; the method was immunoSEQ multiplex PCR. The data contain roughly 2,000,000 clones, about 95% of them seen just once; the ten biggest clones take up approximately 1.2%. The CDR3 sequence is 17 residues long. Germline CDR1 reads SGDLS; CDR2 reads YYNGEE. The germline V and J ends were trimmed by 1 base and 2 bases, with 15 bases remaining between them. The rearrangement uses TRBV9 and TRBJ2-2; D is possibly TRBD1 (6 bases). This TCR derives from a man between 18 and 29 years old in good health. Sample: naive CD8+ T cells sorted from blood. The CDR3 nucleotides are TGTGCCAGCAGCGTAAGGCCCGCGACAGGAAACACCGGGGAGCTGTTTTTT. It translates to CASSVRPATGNTGELFF.